These T cell receptor beta chains were read from a single sample in a study of T cell responses to AZD1222 COVID-19 vaccine. Data came from immunoSEQ multiplex PCR; TCRdb stores just in-frame clones and leaves some out. The sample holds roughly 170,000 clones, roughly 88% seen once. The input for sequencing was peripheral blood, taken on day 0 of AZD1222 vaccination. The receptors here all came from an adult in good health. CDR3s include the opening cysteine and the closing phenylalanine or tryptophan. A D gene is named only where the DNA matches it firmly. Size values are once, few and many counts, or a class for expanded clones, and some rows have none.

size	J	D	V	DNA	CDR3
-	TRBJ1-5	-	TRBV11-2	TGTGCCAGCAGCCTTGGGACGCGCAATCAGCCCCAGCATTTT	CASSLGTRNQPQHF
once	TRBJ1-1	-	TRBV3-1/TRBV3-2	TGTGCCAGCAGCCAAAGGGGGGGTGTGAACACTGAAGCTTTCTTT	CASSQRGGVNTEAFF
-	TRBJ2-2	TRBD2	TRBV27	TGTGCCAGCAGCCTTGGAGGGGAGGGCACCGGGGAGCTGTTTTTT	CASSLGGEGTGELFF
-	TRBJ1-4	-	TRBV29-1	TGCAGCGTACGACTCTCTGAAAAACTGTTTTTT	CSVRLSEKLFF
-	TRBJ2-7	-	TRBV19	TGTGCCAGTAGTATAGTCCACCGGGACAACTACGAGCAGTACTTC	CASSIVHRDNYEQYF
-	TRBJ2-2	TRBD2	TRBV4-2	TGTGCCAGCAGCCATGAAGGACTAGCGGTCGGGGAGCTGTTTTTT	CASSHEGLAVGELFF
-	TRBJ2-6	-	TRBV5-4	TGTGCCAGCAGCTTTTGGTCCGGGGCCAACGTCCTGACTTTC	CASSFWSGANVLTF
once	TRBJ2-5	TRBD1	TRBV18	TGTGCCAGCTCATTCGACAGGGCCGGGGAGACCCAGTACTTC	CASSFDRAGETQYF
-	TRBJ2-1	-	TRBV18	TGTGCCAGCTCACCCGTTCGGGCTGAGCAGTTCTTC	CASSPVRAEQFF
-	TRBJ1-5	-	TRBV15	TGTGCCACCAGCAGGTCCTGGGGGAATCAGCCCCAGCATTTT	CATSRSWGNQPQHF
-	TRBJ2-1	-	TRBV27	TGTGCCAGCAGTTCTTCCGGGCTGAGCTCCTACAATGAGCAGTTCTTC	CASSSSGLSSYNEQFF
-	TRBJ2-2	-	TRBV28	TGTGCCAGCAGTTTGTTGGGGCCGGGCACCGGGGAGCTGTTTTTT	CASSLLGPGTGELFF
-	TRBJ2-3	TRBD1	TRBV7-6	TGTGCCAGCAGCTTAGCCGCGACAGGGTCGAGTAGTGGAGATACGCAGTATTTT	CASSLAATGSSSGDTQYF
-	TRBJ1-4	-	TRBV30	TGTGCCTGGAGCCCCGGATGGGAGGGGCTGAGGCTGTTTTTT	CAWSPGWEGLRLFF
-	TRBJ2-3	TRBD1	TRBV19	TGTGCCAGTAGTATGGACAGGGGGCACACAGATACGCAGTATTTT	CASSMDRGHTDTQYF
-	TRBJ1-5	-	TRBV28	TGTGCCAGCAGCCAACGGGCGGGGGAGCATATTAGCAGCAATCAGCCCCAGCATTTT	CASSQRAGEHISSNQPQHF
-	TRBJ2-3	TRBD2	TRBV30	TGTGCCTGGACTAGCGGGAGGGAGGCAGATACGCAGTATTTT	CAWTSGREADTQYF
-	TRBJ1-5	-	TRBV5-5	TGTGCCAGCAGGACCAGTGTTGACAATCAGCCCCAGCATTTT	CASRTSVDNQPQHF
-	TRBJ2-3	TRBD1	TRBV4-1	TGCGCCAGCAGCGCACAGGGGCCTAGCACAGATACGCAGTATTTT	CASSAQGPSTDTQYF
-	TRBJ1-3	-	TRBV2	TGTGCCAGCGTCGGACAGTACTCTGGAAACACCATATATTTT	CASVGQYSGNTIYF
-	TRBJ2-5	TRBD1	TRBV7-6	TGTGCCAGCAGCTTCACAGGGGCCCGAGGGGAGACCCAGTACTTC	CASSFTGARGETQYF
-	TRBJ2-5	-	TRBV15	TGTGCCACCAGCAGAGTTCAAGGACTAGGGGGGACCCAGTACTTC	CATSRVQGLGGTQYF
-	TRBJ1-2	-	TRBV19	TGTGCCAGTAGTACGCCCCGAATAGGGAACTATGGCTACACCTTC	CASSTPRIGNYGYTF
once	TRBJ1-4	-	TRBV25-1	TGTGCCAGCAGCCTAGGGAGCCTGGGGGAAAAACTGTTTTTT	CASSLGSLGEKLFF
-	TRBJ1-2	-	TRBV14	TGTGCCAGCAGCCAAGCTATAGGGGATTATGGCTACACCTTC	CASSQAIGDYGYTF
-	TRBJ1-2	-	TRBV28	TGTGCCAGCACCTGGCAGGGTCGATTCAACTATGGCTACACCTTC	CASTWQGRFNYGYTF
-	TRBJ1-1	-	TRBV14	TGTGCCAGCAGCCCGGGCTGGACAAGCGAAGCTTTCTTT	CASSPGWTSEAFF
-	TRBJ1-5	-	TRBV7-2	TGTGCCAGCAGCTTAGAATCCGAGGATCAGCCCCAGCATTTT	CASSLESEDQPQHF
once	TRBJ2-1	-	TRBV27	TGTGCCAGCAGTTTGGGATCCCCCCCCTACAATGAGCAGTTCTTC	CASSLGSPPYNEQFF
-	TRBJ2-3	TRBD2	TRBV2	TGTGCCAGCGCGGGACTAGCGGTCGCAGATACGCAGTATTTT	CASAGLAVADTQYF
-	TRBJ2-1	-	TRBV10-1	TGCGCCAGCGCTGGGGGCCCAAGCTCCTACAATGAGCAGTTCTTC	CASAGGPSSYNEQFF
once	TRBJ1-1	TRBD1	TRBV5-1	TGCGCCAGCATCCAGGGGGATTGGAACACTGAAGCTTTCTTT	CASIQGDWNTEAFF
few	TRBJ2-6	-	TRBV11-2	TGTGCCAGCAGCACGCCCCAGGGTAGTGGGGCCAACGTCCTGACTTTC	CASSTPQGSGANVLTF
-	TRBJ1-5	-	TRBV11-2	TGTGCCAGCAGCTTAGATCCAGGGGCCGGCCAGCCCCAGCATTTT	CASSLDPGAGQPQHF
-	TRBJ1-1	-	TRBV12-5	TGTGCTAGTGGTTTGGTAAGTGAGGGCGACGGACGCACTGAAGCTTTCTTT	CASGLVSEGDGRTEAFF
-	TRBJ1-1	-	TRBV10-3	TGTGCCATTCGGAGGGTTGGGGGGCCCACTGAAGCTTTCTTT	CAIRRVGGPTEAFF
once	TRBJ2-1	-	TRBV28	TGTGCCAGCAGTTTACTAGCGCGCTCCTACAATGAGCAGTTCTTC	CASSLLARSYNEQFF
-	TRBJ1-1	-	TRBV5-1	TGCGCCAGCAGCTTGAGTAACAGGGCAAACACTGAAGCTTTCTTT	CASSLSNRANTEAFF
-	TRBJ1-2	-	TRBV25-1	TGTGCCAGCAGTGAATATATGGGACCGAGGCATGGCTACACCTTC	CASSEYMGPRHGYTF
-	TRBJ1-6	TRBD1	TRBV9	TGTGCCAGCAGCGGACAGGGGGCGCGTTCACCCCTCCACTTT	CASSGQGARSPLHF
-	TRBJ2-1	-	TRBV28	TGTGCCAGCAGTTTGGGTCTTACACTTCCCAATGAGCAGTTCTTC	CASSLGLTLPNEQFF
-	TRBJ1-2	-	TRBV4-3	TGCGCCAGCAGCCAAGTTAACAGGGATGGCTACACCTTC	CASSQVNRDGYTF
once	TRBJ2-2	TRBD1	TRBV5-6	TGTGCCAGCAGCTTGGACAGGGGGCAGGACACCGGGGAGCTGTTTTTT	CASSLDRGQDTGELFF
-	TRBJ2-3	TRBD2	TRBV9	TGTGCCAGCAGCTCCTCTCTGGGGCTAGCGGGGGGCACAGATACGCAGTATTTT	CASSSSLGLAGGTDTQYF
-	TRBJ2-1	TRBD2	TRBV6-5	TGTGCCAGCTCCCGGGGGGACAATGAGCAGTTCTTC	CASSRGDNEQFF
-	TRBJ2-6	-	TRBV6-2/TRBV6-3	TGTGCCAGCAGTTACGGGGGGGGCGTCTCTGGGGCCAACGTCCTGACTTTC	CASSYGGGVSGANVLTF
once	TRBJ1-4	TRBD1	TRBV7-9	TGTGCCAGCAGCTTCTTCTTAATGACAGGGAAAGAAAAACTGTTTTTT	CASSFFLMTGKEKLFF
-	TRBJ1-4	-	TRBV25-1	TGTGCCAGCAGTGAATATCGCCACTTGGGTGAAAAACTGTTTTTT	CASSEYRHLGEKLFF
-	TRBJ2-7	-	TRBV5-1	TGCGCCAGTTCGGACAGTTACGAGCAGTACTTC	CASSDSYEQYF
-	TRBJ1-4	-	TRBV10-3	TGTGCCATCAGCTCGACACCCTTCGATGAAAAACTGTTTTTT	CAISSTPFDEKLFF
once	TRBJ1-1	-	TRBV6-4	TGTGCCAGCAGTGAGACCCCTATGAACACTGAAGCTTTCTTT	CASSETPMNTEAFF
-	TRBJ1-2	-	TRBV29-1	TGCAGCGTCGAAGGGGGGACCGACACCTACTATGGCTACACCTTC	CSVEGGTDTYYGYTF
-	TRBJ2-1	TRBD1	TRBV6-5	TGTGCCAGCAAAAAAGACAGGGGGCTCTACAATGAGCAGTTCTTC	CASKKDRGLYNEQFF
-	TRBJ2-3	-	TRBV5-6	TGTGCCAGCAGCTACCGAGGAGATACGCAGTATTTT	CASSYRGDTQYF
-	TRBJ2-7	TRBD1	TRBV3-1/TRBV3-2	TGTGCCAGCAGCCACCGTTCGGGGACAGGCTCCTACGAGCAGTACTTC	CASSHRSGTGSYEQYF
-	TRBJ1-3	TRBD1	TRBV25-1	TGTGCCAGCCGGACAGGGTCGCCTGGAAACACCATATATTTT	CASRTGSPGNTIYF
-	TRBJ2-1	-	TRBV27	TGTGCCAGCAGTCCAACCCCTGCTGACCGAATAGCGGAACTATACAATGAGCAGTTCTTC	CASSPTPADRIAELYNEQFF